These 2 T cell receptor beta chains were all obtained from the same sample, sequenced in a study of blood T cell repertoires in COVID-19. Produced via immunoSEQ multiplex PCR; TCRdb's table is partial and in-frame only. Of about 100,000 clones listed, more than 75% are singletons. The sample was peripheral blood. The receptors come from a human donor in a cohort sampled during active COVID-19.

The chain uses TRBV6-2 or TRBV6-3 and TRBJ2-3; no clear D. Germline lookup yields CDR1 MNHEY and CDR2 SVGEGT. Trimming shortened V by 5 bases and J by 5 bases, and 17 bases separated the two germline ends. This CDR3 has 15 residues. The CDR3: CASSHPGSLRDTQYF. The CDR3 DNA sequence: TGTGCCAGCAGTCACCCGGGTTCTCTGAGAGATACGCAGTATTTT.

J is TRBJ1-4 and V is TRBV3-1 (or the pseudogene TRBV3-2); 8 nucleotides agree with TRBD1. The germline V gene encodes CDR1 LGHDT and CDR2 YNNKEL (reference sequence). The CDR3 extends over 17 amino acids. The V segment lost 1 base and the J segment 5 bases; nucleotides outside the gene matches: 9. The CDR3 sequence: CASSQVPGQVRNEKLFF. In nucleotides, the CDR3 is TGTGCCAGCAGCCAAGTCCCGGGACAGGTTCGGAATGAAAAACTGTTTTTT.